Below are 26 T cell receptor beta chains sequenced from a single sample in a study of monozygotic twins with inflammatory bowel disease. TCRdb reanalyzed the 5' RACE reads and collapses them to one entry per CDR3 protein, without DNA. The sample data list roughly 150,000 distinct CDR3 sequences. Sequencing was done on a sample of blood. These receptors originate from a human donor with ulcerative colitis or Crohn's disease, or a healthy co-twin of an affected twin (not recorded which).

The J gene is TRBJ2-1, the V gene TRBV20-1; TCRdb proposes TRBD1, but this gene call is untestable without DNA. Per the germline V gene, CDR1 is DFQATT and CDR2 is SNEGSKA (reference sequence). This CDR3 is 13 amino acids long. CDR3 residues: CSATRDNYNEQFF.

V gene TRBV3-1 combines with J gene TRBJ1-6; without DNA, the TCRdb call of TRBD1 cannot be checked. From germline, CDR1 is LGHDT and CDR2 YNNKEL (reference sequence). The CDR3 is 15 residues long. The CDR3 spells CASSQSRGGSSPLHF. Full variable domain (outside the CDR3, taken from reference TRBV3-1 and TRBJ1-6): DTAVSQTPKYLVTQMGNDKSIKCEQNLGHDTMYWYKQDSKKFLKIMFSYNNKELIINETVPNRFSPKSPDKAHLNLHINSLELGDSAVYFCASSQSRGGSSPLHFGNGTRLTVT.

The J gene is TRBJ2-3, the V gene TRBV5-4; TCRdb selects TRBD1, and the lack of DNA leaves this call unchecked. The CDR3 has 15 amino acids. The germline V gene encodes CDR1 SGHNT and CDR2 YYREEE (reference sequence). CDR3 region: CASSLGAGGPDTQYF.

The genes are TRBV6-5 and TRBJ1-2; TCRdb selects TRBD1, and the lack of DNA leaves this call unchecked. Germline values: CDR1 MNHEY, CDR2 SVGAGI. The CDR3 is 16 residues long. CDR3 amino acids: CASSYAIGQGNYGYTF.

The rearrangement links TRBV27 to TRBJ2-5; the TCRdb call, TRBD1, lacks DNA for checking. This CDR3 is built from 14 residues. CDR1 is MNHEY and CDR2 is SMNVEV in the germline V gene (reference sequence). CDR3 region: CASSSWGGQETQYF.

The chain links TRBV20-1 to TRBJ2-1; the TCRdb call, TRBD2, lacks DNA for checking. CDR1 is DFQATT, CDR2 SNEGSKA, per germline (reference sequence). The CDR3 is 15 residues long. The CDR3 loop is CSATRRGGAHNEQFF.

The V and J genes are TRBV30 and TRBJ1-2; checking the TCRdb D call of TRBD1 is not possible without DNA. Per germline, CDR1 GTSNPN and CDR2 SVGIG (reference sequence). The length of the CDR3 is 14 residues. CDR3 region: CAWSVGGAGYGYTF.

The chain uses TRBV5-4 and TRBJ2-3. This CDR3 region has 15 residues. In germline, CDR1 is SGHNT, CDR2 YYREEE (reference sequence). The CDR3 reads CASSLEQPTTDTQYF.

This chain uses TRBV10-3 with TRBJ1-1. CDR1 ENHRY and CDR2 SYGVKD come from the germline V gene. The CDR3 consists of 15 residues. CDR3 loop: CAISDLSESRSEAFF.

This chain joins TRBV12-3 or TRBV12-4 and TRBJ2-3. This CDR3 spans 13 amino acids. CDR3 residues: CASSLLGGDTQYF.

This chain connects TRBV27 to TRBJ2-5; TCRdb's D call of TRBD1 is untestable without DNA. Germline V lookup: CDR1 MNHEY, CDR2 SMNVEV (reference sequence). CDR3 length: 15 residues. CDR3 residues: CASSPPAWGQETQYF.

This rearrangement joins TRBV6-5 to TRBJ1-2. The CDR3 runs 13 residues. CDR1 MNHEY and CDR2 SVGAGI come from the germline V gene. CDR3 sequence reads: CASSLGFGDGYTF.

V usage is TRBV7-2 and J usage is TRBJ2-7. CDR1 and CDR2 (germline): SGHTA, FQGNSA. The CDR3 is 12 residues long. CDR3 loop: CASSFPFDEQYF.

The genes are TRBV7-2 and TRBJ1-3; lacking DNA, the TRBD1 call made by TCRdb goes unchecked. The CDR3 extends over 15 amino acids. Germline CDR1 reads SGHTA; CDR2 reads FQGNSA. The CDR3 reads CASSSDRNSGNTIYF.

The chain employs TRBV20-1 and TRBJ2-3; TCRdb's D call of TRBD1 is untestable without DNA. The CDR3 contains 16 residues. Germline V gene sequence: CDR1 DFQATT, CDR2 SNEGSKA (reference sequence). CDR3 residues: CSATRTGRGVTDTQYF.

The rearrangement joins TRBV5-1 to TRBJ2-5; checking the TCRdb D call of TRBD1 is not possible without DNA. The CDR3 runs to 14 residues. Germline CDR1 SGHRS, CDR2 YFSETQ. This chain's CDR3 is CASSPTGRGETQYF. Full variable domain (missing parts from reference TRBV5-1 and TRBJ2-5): KAGVTQTPRYLIKTRGQQVTLSCSPISGHRSVSWYQQTPGQGLQFLFEYFSETQRNKGNFPGRFSGRQFSNSRSEMNVSTLELGDSALYLCASSPTGRGETQYFGPGTRLLVL.

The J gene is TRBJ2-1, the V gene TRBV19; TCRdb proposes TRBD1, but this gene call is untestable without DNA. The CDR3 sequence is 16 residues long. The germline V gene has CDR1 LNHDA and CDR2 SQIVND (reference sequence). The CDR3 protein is CASSITGPGTYNEQFF.

This CDR3 is CASSLSVGATEAFF. The rearrangement links TRBV7-9 to TRBJ1-1; lacking DNA, the TRBD1 call made by TCRdb goes unchecked. The CDR3 is 14 amino acids. Per the germline V gene, CDR1 is SEHNR and CDR2 is FQNEAQ (reference sequence).

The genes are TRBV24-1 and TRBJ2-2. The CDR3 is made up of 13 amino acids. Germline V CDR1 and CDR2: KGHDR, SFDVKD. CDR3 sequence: CATRDYSTGELFF.

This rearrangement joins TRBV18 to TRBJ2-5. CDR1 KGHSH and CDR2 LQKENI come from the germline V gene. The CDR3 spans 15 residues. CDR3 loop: CASSPPSPYRETQYF.

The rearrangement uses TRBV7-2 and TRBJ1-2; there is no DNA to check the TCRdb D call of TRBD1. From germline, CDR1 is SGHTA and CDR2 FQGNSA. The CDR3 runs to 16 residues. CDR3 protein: CASSLGDREIGFGYTF.

This CDR3 is CASSSTGRTNNEQFF. This chain links TRBV5-1 with TRBJ2-1; as DNA is missing, the TRBD1 call by TCRdb cannot be tested. The CDR3 extends over 15 amino acids. Germline CDR1 is SGHRS and CDR2 is YFSETQ. The variable domain in full, completed from reference TRBV5-1 and TRBJ2-1, reads KAGVTQTPRYLIKTRGQQVTLSCSPISGHRSVSWYQQTPGQGLQFLFEYFSETQRNKGNFPGRFSGRQFSNSRSEMNVSTLELGDSALYLCASSSTGRTNNEQFFGPGTRLTVL.

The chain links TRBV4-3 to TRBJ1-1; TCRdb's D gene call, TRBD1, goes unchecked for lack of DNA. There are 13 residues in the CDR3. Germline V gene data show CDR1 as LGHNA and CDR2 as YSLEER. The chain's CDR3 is CASSYRGDTEAFF.

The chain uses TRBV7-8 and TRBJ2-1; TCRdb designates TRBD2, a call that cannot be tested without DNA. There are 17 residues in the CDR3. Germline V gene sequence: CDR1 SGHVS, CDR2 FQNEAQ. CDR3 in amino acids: CASSSRPGTEGGMEQFF.

CDR3: CASSVEDTPYEQYF. V gene TRBV9 combines with J gene TRBJ2-7; the D call of TRBD1 rests on TCRdb alone, since no DNA is present to check it. CDR3 length: 14 residues. Looked up from germline, CDR1 is SGDLS and CDR2 is YYNGEE.

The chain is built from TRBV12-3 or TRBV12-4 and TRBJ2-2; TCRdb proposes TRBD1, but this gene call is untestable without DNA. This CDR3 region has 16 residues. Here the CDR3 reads CASSFSGGANTGELFF.